Following are 23 T cell receptor beta chains from one sample sequenced in a study of OX40 agonist ivuxolimab in advanced cancers. TCRdb's copy holds only in-frame clones and misses some; the assay was immunoSEQ multiplex PCR. In the table there are around 69,000 clones, around 84% of which are singletons. Sequenced material: CD4+ or CD8+ T cells sorted from blood, taken in a trial of the OX40 agonist ivuxolimab. The receptors were gathered from an adult with an advanced solid tumor such as melanoma, head and neck, liver or kidney cancer.

The chain uses TRBV28 and TRBJ2-5; perhaps D is TRBD1 or TRBD2 (6 bases each). Germline V lookup: CDR1 MDHEN, CDR2 SYDVKM. CDR3 length equals 15 residues. Trimming cost V 4 bases and J 5 bases, with 17 bases left between them. CDR3 residues: CASSSPQGGEETQYF. In DNA, the CDR3 is TGTGCCAGCAGTTCCCCACAGGGCGGGGAGGAGACCCAGTACTTC.

This chain joins TRBV4-1 and TRBJ2-1; no clear D gene. The CDR3 spans 15 residues. V was pared by 5 bases and J by 2 bases, with 13 bases between. Germline CDR1 reads MGHRA; CDR2 reads YSYEKL. In DNA, the CDR3 is TGCGCCAGCAGCGTAAGTGGTGGAACCTACAATGAGCAGTTCTTC. Translated: CASSVSGGTYNEQFF.

This sequence joins TRBV7-2 and TRBJ2-6; D is perhaps TRBD1 or TRBD2 (5 bases each). V was pared by 5 bases and J by 5 bases, with 13 bases between. Germline V gene lookup returns CDR1 SGHTA and CDR2 FQGNSA. The CDR3 sequence is 15 residues long. The CDR3 DNA follows: TGTGCCAGCAGCCCCGGCCCGGGACGGGCCAACGTCCTGACTTTC. Protein product: CASSPGPGRANVLTF. The full variable domain, rest sourced from reference TRBV7-2 and TRBJ2-6, is GAGVSQSPSNKVTEKGKDVELRCDPISGHTALYWYRQSLGQGLEFLIYFQGNSAPDKSGLPSDRFSAERTGGSVSTLTIQRTQQEDSAVYLCASSPGPGRANVLTFGAGSRLTVL.

The CDR3 sequence is CASSLVGNAQPQHF. The CDR3 coding sequence is TGTGCCAGCAGCTTGGTAGGGAATGCTCAGCCCCAGCATTTT. This rearrangement joins TRBV5-6 to TRBJ1-5; D remains ambiguous. Trimming pared 0 bases from V and 6 bases from J, leaving 10 bases between. The CDR3 runs to 14 residues. Germline values: CDR1 SGHDT, CDR2 YYEEEE.

V usage is TRBV5-1 and J usage is TRBJ2-2; possible D gene TRBD1, 6 bases. The CDR3 spans 16 residues. V dropped 0 bases and J dropped 7 bases, with 16 bases sitting between them. Germline V gene sequence: CDR1 SGHRS, CDR2 YFSETQ. In DNA, the CDR3 is TGCGCCAGCAGCTTGGGGCAGGGGCTATATGGCGGGGAGCTGTTTTTT. It specifies CASSLGQGLYGGELFF.

The genes are TRBV4-1 and TRBJ1-6; no clear D gene. The germline V gene has CDR1 MGHRA and CDR2 YSYEKL. V lost 2 bases and J lost 8, with 7 bases in between. This CDR3 is 13 amino acids long. The CDR3 is CASSQREDSPLHF. CDR3 coding DNA: TGCGCCAGCAGCCAAAGGGAGGATTCACCCCTCCACTTT.

This rearrangement joins TRBV5-3 to TRBJ2-7; 7 bases fit TRBD2. TRBV5-3 is known as an ORF, though its function is uncertain. The CDR3 sequence is 16 residues long. V was pared by 2 bases and J by 4 bases, with 12 bases of the junction left unmatched. The CDR3: CARSFRDYLDQYEQYV. DNA of the CDR3: TGTGCCAGAAGCTTCCGGGACTACCTCGACCAGTACGAGCAGTACGTC.

The chain has TRBV10-3 and TRBJ2-1, with a tentative D call TRBD1 (5 bases). The germline gives CDR1 ENHRY, CDR2 SYGVKD. The CDR3 sequence is 15 residues long. V lost 5 bases, J lost 7 bases, and 18 bases lay in between. The CDR3 is CAISIYTLGQNEQFF. Here the CDR3 DNA reads TGTGCCATCAGTATATACACCCTTGGACAAAATGAGCAGTTCTTC.

The chain has TRBV5-1 and TRBJ1-1, with D unclear. Germline CDR1 reads SGHRS; CDR2 reads YFSETQ. V was pared by 5 bases and J by 5 bases, with 16 bases between. This CDR3 contains 14 residues. In DNA form, the CDR3 reads TGCGCCAGCAGTCCAACACCCGAGATTACTGAAGCTTTCTTT. This sequence encodes CASSPTPEITEAFF.

V usage is TRBV7-6 and J usage is TRBJ2-5; TRBD2 might be the D (6 bases). Germline CDR1 SGHVS, CDR2 FNYEAQ. Deletions cut 1 base from V and 4 bases from J, with 10 bases between. The CDR3 runs to 14 residues. In DNA, the CDR3 is TGTGCCAGCAGCTTAGGACGGAGGGCAGAGACCCAGTACTTC. It codes for CASSLGRRAETQYF. Looking up the rest from reference TRBV7-6 and TRBJ2-5 gives the full variable domain: GAGVSQSPRYKVTKRGQDVALRCDPISGHVSLYWYRQALGQGPEFLTYFNYEAQQDKSGLPNDRFSAERPEGSISTLTIQRTEQRDSAMYRCASSLGRRAETQYFGPGTRLLVL.

This clone showed up just once. This chain links TRBV4-3 with TRBJ2-1, with D possibly called TRBD1 or TRBD2 (5 bases each). The CDR3 runs to 18 residues. Trimming removed 2 bases from V and 4 bases from J, with 21 bases in between. Germline CDR1 is LGHNA and CDR2 is YSLEER. CDR3 protein: CASSQKAVRVGPYNEQFF. CDR3 DNA sequence: TGCGCCAGCAGCCAAAAAGCGGTCCGGGTGGGACCTTACAATGAGCAGTTCTTC.

The chain employs TRBV10-3 and TRBJ2-5, with 7 bases fitting TRBD2. The CDR3 sequence is 17 residues long. Germline assignment: CDR1 ENHRY and CDR2 SYGVKD. V was pared by 10 bases and J by 4 bases, with 21 bases of the junction left unmatched. The CDR3 nucleotides read TGTGCCACACAAGACCCGGGCGGGGGAATAGGTTTAGAGACCCAGTACTTC. This translates into CATQDPGGGIGLETQYF.

V gene TRBV5-6 combines with J gene TRBJ1-1; D is uncertain. The CDR3 sequence is 13 residues long. CDR1 and CDR2 from the germline V gene are SGHDT and YYEEEE. V gave up 1 base and J gave up 1 base, with 5 bases separating them. CDR3 amino acids: CASSLTANTEAFF. For the CDR3, the DNA is TGTGCCAGCAGCTTGACAGCGAACACTGAAGCTTTCTTT.

The CDR3 sequence: CASSSPGQGANTQYF. DNA for the CDR3: TGTGCCAGCAGCTCACCGGGACAGGGGGCAAATACGCAGTATTTT. The chain combines TRBV6-5 with TRBJ2-3; 12 bases map to TRBD1. CDR1 is MNHEY and CDR2 is SVGAGI in the germline V gene. This CDR3 has 15 residues. The V and J ends lost 6 bases and 7 bases, in that order; junction bases with no gene match: 8.

The V and J genes are TRBV6-1 and TRBJ1-6, with D hard to call. The V end lost 7 bases, the J end lost 7 bases, and 11 bases lay between the germline ends. Germline V gene data show CDR1 as MNHNS and CDR2 as SASEGT. This CDR3 contains 13 residues. CDR3 residues: CASTTVGNSPLHF. DNA of the CDR3: TGTGCCAGCACCACGGTAGGCAATTCACCCCTCCACTTT.

The chain uses TRBV6-5 and TRBJ2-5; D is unclear. Germline loops: CDR1 MNHEY, CDR2 SVGAGI. CDR3 length: 12 residues. Trimming pared 6 bases from V and 1 base from J, leaving 6 bases between. The CDR3, as DNA: TGTGCCAGCAGCCCGGGCCAAGAGACCCAGTACTTC. It yields the protein CASSPGQETQYF.

This sequence joins TRBV15 and TRBJ1-2, with TRBD1 as a possible D gene (6 bases). Germline V gene lookup returns CDR1 LNHNV and CDR2 YYDKDF (reference sequence). Deletions cut 2 bases from V and 8 bases from J, with 30 bases between. The CDR3 runs to 19 residues. CDR3 bases: TGTGCCACCAGCAGAAATCATGGTTTATCCGGACAGCCTATGGGGGGCTACACCTTC. It yields the protein CATSRNHGLSGQPMGGYTF.

The rearrangement links TRBV28 to TRBJ2-1; D not resolved. The V gene lost 4 bases and the J gene lost 3 bases, with 7 bases spanning the gap. Germline CDR1 is MDHEN and CDR2 is SYDVKM. CDR3 length: 13 residues. The CDR3 nucleotides read TGTGCCAGCAGTTCTCAGGTCTACAATGAGCAGTTCTTC. It codes for CASSSQVYNEQFF.

This clone was counted a few times. V is TRBV11-2 and J is TRBJ1-2, with 9 bases matching TRBD1. Germline CDR1 reads SGHAT; CDR2 reads FQNNGV. The V and J ends lost 5 bases and 6 bases, in that order; junction bases with no gene match: 10. The CDR3 length is 15 residues. The CDR3 region has the DNA TGTGCCAGCAGCGTTGAAGGGACAGGGCATGATGGCTACACCTTC. Its translation: CASSVEGTGHDGYTF.

This chain joins TRBV30 and TRBJ1-2; D gene uncertain. Trimming took 0 bases from V and 8 from J, leaving 13 bases between them. The CDR3 is 13 amino acids. CDR1 and CDR2 (germline): GTSNPN, SVGIG (reference sequence). The CDR3 nucleotides read TGTGCCTGGAGTGTAGCCGGGAGAGTGGGCTACACCTTC. Translation: CAWSVAGRVGYTF.

This clone was seen just once. The gene calls are TRBV9 and TRBJ1-5, with 8 bases lining up with TRBD1. The CDR3 has 14 residues. Trimming cost V 2 bases and J 4 bases; bases outside gene matches: 2. Germline V gene data show CDR1 as SGDLS and CDR2 as YYNGEE. The CDR3 protein is CASSVGQGNQPQHF. CDR3 coding DNA: TGTGCCAGCAGCGTCGGACAGGGTAATCAGCCCCAGCATTTT.

The rearrangement uses TRBV5-1 and TRBJ2-7; TRBD2 aligns across 9 bases. In germline, CDR1 is SGHRS, CDR2 YFSETQ. Unmatched junction bases numbered 1, after V lost 0 bases and J lost 0 bases. The CDR3 covers 15 residues. CDR3 residues: CASSLASGASYEQYV. The CDR3 DNA follows: TGCGCCAGCAGCTTGGCTAGCGGGGCCTCCTACGAGCAGTACGTC.

This clone appeared once. The V call is TRBV9, the J call TRBJ1-5; TRBD1 agrees at 7 bases. V trimming: 0 bases; J trimming: 6 bases; junction bases outside the gene matches: 3. The CDR3 contains 14 residues. Germline CDR1 and CDR2: SGDLS and YYNGEE. The CDR3 loop is CASSVAAGGQPQHF. CDR3 coding DNA: TGTGCCAGCAGCGTAGCGGCAGGGGGTCAGCCCCAGCATTTT.